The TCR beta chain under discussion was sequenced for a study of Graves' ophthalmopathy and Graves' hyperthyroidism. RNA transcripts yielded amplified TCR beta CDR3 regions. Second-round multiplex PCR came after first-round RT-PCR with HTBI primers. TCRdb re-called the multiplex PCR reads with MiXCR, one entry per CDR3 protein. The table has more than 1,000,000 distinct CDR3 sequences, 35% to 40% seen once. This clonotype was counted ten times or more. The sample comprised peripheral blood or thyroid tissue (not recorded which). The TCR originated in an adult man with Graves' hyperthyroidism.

The CDR3 DNA sequence: TGCAGTGCTAGTTCCTCGGGGCTTGAGCAGTACTTC. Residues: CSASSSGLEQYF. The genes are TRBV20-1 and TRBJ2-7; D might be TRBD1 or TRBD2, each matching 5 bases. Germline V gene sequence: CDR1 DFQATT, CDR2 SNEGSKA (reference sequence). V was shortened by 3 bases and J by 7 bases, with 13 bases between the two germline ends. The CDR3 runs 12 residues.